This TCR beta chain stems from a study of technical replicates of blood from a few donors. This CDR3 region has 17 residues. Trimming removed 6 bases from V and 4 bases from J; junction bases left unmatched: 15. Per the germline V gene, CDR1 is LNHDA and CDR2 is SQIVND (reference sequence). Profiled with immunoSEQ multiplex PCR; TCRdb holds only in-frame clones, not every one. The repertoire holds 75,000 to 100,000 clones, with around 96% as singletons. The chain employs TRBV19 and TRBJ2-3; 8 bases align to TRBD1. Specimen: T cells isolated from PBMCs. This clonotype originated in a human donor in good health. The CDR3 protein is CASRLTGYDRGPDTQYF. CDR3 nucleotides: TGTGCCAGTAGATTAACCGGCTACGACAGGGGACCAGATACGCAGTATTTT.